This TCR beta chain was observed in a study of beta chain features in type 1 diabetes. About the study: Patients shared similar age, gender and cell yields with healthy donors.

Between the trimmed V and J ends, which lost 2 bases and 3 bases, there was a span of 9 bases. The CDR3 runs 14 residues. Germline values: CDR1 MNHEY, CDR2 SVGAGI. Of the isolated RNA, all was reverse transcribed, and so the sequenced material was expressed TCRB transcripts. TCRdb's copy holds only in-frame clones and misses some; the assay was immunoSEQ multiplex PCR. Among hundreds of thousands of clones listed, roughly 13% were seen once. This clone turned up a few times. Its antigen remains unknown. The sample contains more than one DNA sequence encoding this CDR3. Study results and limitations: Type 1 diabetes patients showed a moderate but significant shortening of TCRB CDR3s in all four CD4+ subsets.

The clonotype comes from a man in his late teens or twenties with type 1 diabetes. The sequenced sample consisted of naive CD4+ T cells from blood. J is TRBJ2-3 and V is TRBV6-5; maybe TRBD2 (5 bases). The CDR3 DNA sequence: TGTGCCAGCAGTTACCGGACTGCGACAGATACGCAGTATTTT. Amino acid sequence: CASSYRTATDTQYF.